This TCR beta chain emerged from a study of cytomegalovirus exposure and HLA in healthy donors. General study findings and limits: Researchers counted over 150 TCR beta chains as cytomegalovirus-associated.

Each donor was nominally healthy when sampled (though unrecorded immune exposures were likely). The germline V gene has CDR1 MNHNS and CDR2 SASEGT. The CDR3 is 16 amino acids. Trimming took 2 bases from V and 7 from J; bases not matched to a gene: 9. PCR primers comprised 60 Vbeta and 13 Jbeta primers. Sequencing was performed with immunoSEQ multiplex PCR; in TCRdb, only in-frame clones are kept and a portion is missing. This sample carries approximately 160,000 clones, 80% of them seen once, and the ten largest clones take around 7%. Comments on this clone: Its antigen is currently unknown.

This TCR derives from a man younger than 40 in good health and CMV-seropositive. J is TRBJ2-2 and V is TRBV6-1; 8 nucleotides match TRBD1. The sequenced material came from PBMCs. CDR3: CASSEQGAPPGGELFF. CDR3 sequence (DNA): TGTGCCAGCAGTGAACAGGGGGCGCCCCCGGGCGGGGAGCTGTTTTTT.